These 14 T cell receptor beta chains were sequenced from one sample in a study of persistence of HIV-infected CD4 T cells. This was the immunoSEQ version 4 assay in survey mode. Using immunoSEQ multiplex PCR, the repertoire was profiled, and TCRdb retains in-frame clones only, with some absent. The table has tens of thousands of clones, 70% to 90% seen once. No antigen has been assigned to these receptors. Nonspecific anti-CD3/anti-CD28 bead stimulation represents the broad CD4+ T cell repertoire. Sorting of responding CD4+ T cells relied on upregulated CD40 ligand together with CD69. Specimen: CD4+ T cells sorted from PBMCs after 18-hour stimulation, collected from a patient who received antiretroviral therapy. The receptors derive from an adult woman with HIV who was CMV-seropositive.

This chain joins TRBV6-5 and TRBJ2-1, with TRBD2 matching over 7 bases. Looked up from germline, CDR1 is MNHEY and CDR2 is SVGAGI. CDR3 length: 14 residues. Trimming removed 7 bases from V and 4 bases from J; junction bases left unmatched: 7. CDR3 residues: CASTILAVYNEQFF. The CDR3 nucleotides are TGTGCCAGCACTATCCTAGCGGTTTACAATGAGCAGTTCTTC.

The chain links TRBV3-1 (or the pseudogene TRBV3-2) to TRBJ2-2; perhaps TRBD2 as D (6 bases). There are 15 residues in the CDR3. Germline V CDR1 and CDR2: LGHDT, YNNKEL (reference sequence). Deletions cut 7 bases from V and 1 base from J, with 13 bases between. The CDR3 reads CASTLGGKNTGELFF. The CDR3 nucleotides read TGTGCCAGCACCCTGGGGGGAAAGAACACCGGGGAGCTGTTTTTT.

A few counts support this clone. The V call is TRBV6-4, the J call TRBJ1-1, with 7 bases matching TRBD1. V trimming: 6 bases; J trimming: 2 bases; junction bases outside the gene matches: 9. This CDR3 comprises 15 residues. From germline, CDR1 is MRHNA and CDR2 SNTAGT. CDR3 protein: CASRPAQGTNTEAFF. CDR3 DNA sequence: TGTGCCAGCAGACCCGCACAGGGGACCAACACTGAAGCTTTCTTT.

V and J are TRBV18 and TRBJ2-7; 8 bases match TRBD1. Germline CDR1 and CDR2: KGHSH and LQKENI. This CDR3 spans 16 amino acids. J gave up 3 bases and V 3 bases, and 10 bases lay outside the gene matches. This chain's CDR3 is CASSPSLGQAFYEQYF. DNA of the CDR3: TGTGCCAGCTCACCGAGCCTGGGACAGGCGTTCTACGAGCAGTACTTC.

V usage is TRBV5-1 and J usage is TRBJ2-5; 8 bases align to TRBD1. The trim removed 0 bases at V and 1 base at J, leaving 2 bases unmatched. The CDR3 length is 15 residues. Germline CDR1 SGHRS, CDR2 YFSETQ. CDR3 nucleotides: TGCGCCAGCAGCTTGGGGACAGGGCCCCAAGAGACCCAGTACTTC. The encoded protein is CASSLGTGPQETQYF.

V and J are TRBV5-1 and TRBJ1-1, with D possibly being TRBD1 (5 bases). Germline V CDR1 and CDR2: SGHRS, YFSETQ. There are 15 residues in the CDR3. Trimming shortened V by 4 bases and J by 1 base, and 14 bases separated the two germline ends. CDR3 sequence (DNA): TGCGCCAGCAGCACGAAGCAGGGAACGAACACTGAAGCTTTCTTT. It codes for CASSTKQGTNTEAFF.

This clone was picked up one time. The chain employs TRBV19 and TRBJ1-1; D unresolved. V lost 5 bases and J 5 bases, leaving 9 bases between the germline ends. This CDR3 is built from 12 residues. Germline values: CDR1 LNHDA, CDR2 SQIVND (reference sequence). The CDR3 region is CASSFTRTEAFF. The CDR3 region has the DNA TGTGCCAGTAGTTTTACCAGAACTGAAGCTTTCTTT.

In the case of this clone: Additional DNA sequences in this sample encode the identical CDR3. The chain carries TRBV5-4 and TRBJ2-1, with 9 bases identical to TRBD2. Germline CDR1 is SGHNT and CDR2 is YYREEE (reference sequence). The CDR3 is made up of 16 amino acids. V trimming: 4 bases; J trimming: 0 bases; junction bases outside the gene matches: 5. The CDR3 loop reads CASSVSGRSSYNEQFF. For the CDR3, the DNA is TGTGCCAGCAGCGTCAGCGGGAGGAGCTCCTACAATGAGCAGTTCTTC.

CDR3 nucleotide sequence: TGTGCCAGTAGTATCCGGGGAGCTGGAAACACCATATATTTT. Its translation is CASSIRGAGNTIYF. The gene calls are TRBV19 and TRBJ1-3; unclear D gene. CDR1 and CDR2 from the germline V gene are LNHDA and SQIVND (reference sequence). Deletions cut 3 bases from V and 2 bases from J, with 8 bases between. The CDR3 has 14 amino acids.

The CDR3 reads CASSDQTNTGELFF. CDR3 in DNA: TGTGCCAGCAGTGACCAAACGAACACCGGGGAGCTGTTTTTT. The gene calls are TRBV2 and TRBJ2-2; D not resolved. This CDR3 is 14 amino acids long. Trimming took 3 bases from V and 0 from J, leaving 5 bases between them. Germline CDR1 SNHLY, CDR2 FYNNEI.

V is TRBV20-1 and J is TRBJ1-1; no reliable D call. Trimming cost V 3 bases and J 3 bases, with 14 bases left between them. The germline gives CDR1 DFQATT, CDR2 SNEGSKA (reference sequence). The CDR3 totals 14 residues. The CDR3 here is CSASITIWDTEAFF. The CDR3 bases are TGCAGTGCTAGTATTACGATTTGGGACACTGAAGCTTTCTTT.

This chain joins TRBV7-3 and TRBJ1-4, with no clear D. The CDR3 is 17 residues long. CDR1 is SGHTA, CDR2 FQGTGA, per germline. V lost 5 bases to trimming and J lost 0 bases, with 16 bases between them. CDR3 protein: CASSPGPRSATNEKLFF. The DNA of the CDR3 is TGTGCCAGCAGCCCTGGGCCCCGGAGCGCAACTAATGAAAAACTGTTTTTT. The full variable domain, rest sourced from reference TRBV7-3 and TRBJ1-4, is GAGVSQTPSNKVTEKGKYVELRCDPISGHTALYWYRQSLGQGPEFLIYFQGTGAADDSGLPNDRFFAVRPEGSVSTLKIQRTERGDSAVYLCASSPGPRSATNEKLFFGSGTQLSVL.

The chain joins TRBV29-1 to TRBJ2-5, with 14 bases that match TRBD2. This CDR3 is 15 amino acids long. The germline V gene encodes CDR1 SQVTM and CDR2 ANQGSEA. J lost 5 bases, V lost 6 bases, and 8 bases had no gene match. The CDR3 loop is CSVGTSGSSRETQYF. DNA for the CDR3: TGCAGCGTGGGGACTAGCGGGAGTTCACGGGAGACCCAGTACTTC.

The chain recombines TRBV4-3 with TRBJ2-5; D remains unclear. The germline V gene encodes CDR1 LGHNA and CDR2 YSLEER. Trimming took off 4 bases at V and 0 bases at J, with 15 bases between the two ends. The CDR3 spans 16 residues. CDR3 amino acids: CASSLQRLYYQETQYF. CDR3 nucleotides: TGCGCCAGCAGCCTCCAAAGGCTGTACTACCAAGAGACCCAGTACTTC.